This TCR beta chain was profiled in a study of regulatory T cells in long-lasting Graves disease. Note on this clonotype: Its antigen is currently unknown.

Building the TCR beta libraries relied on iRepertoire HTBI primers, and CDR3 regions underwent Arm-PCR. One entry per CDR3 protein results from TCRdb running MiXCR on the multiplex PCR reads. The table shows about 290,000 distinct CDR3 sequences, with 20% to 25% occurring only once. The study's findings and limits: Under persistent disease, TRBV28, TRBJ1-2 and TRBJ2-5 were used preferentially. Compared with new cases, persistent Graves' patients showed reduced TCR diversity. Whereas new patients shared some 990 public clonotypes, persistent patients shared more, at a few thousand.

Per germline, CDR1 GTSNPN and CDR2 SVGIG (reference sequence). V was clipped by 4 bases and J by 7 bases; unmatched bases: 10. CDR3 length: 14 amino acids. As to time point: persistent/refractory GD, antithyroid drugs over 5 years with positive TRAb. PBMC-extracted RNA yielded the TCR library. The origin of this receptor is a female donor with Graves disease. Specimen: peripheral blood mononuclear cells (PBMCs), collected when the disease was refractory, from a patient treated with antithyroid drugs. The chain employs TRBV30 and TRBJ1-2, with TRBD1 matching over 9 bases. The chain's CDR3 is CAWNMLGQGGGYTF. The CDR3 DNA follows: TGTGCCTGGAATATGCTGGGACAGGGTGGTGGCTACACCTTC.